What follows are 12 T cell receptor beta chains derived from one specimen sequenced in a study of blood T cell repertoires in COVID-19. Only in-frame clones appear in the TCRdb table, and some are missing; sequencing was by immunoSEQ multiplex PCR. The sample has about 170,000 clones, 85% seen once; the top ten hold 3% to 3.5%. Sequencing was done on a sample of peripheral blood. The source is a human donor with acute or convalescent COVID-19. The donor label of this sample is uncertain.

The chain is built from TRBV3-1 (or the pseudogene TRBV3-2) and TRBJ2-3; the match to TRBD2 covers 14 bases. Unmatched junction bases numbered 12, after V lost 0 bases and J lost 7 bases. Germline V gene data show CDR1 as LGHDT and CDR2 as YNNKEL (reference sequence). This CDR3 is 19 amino acids long. The CDR3 here is CASSQDPTSGGARRNTQYF. In DNA form, the CDR3 reads TGTGCCAGCAGCCAAGACCCGACTAGCGGGGGGGCTAGGAGGAATACGCAGTATTTT.

The V gene is TRBV2, the J gene TRBJ1-6; 7 bases align to TRBD1. Trimming took 6 bases from V and 6 from J; bases not matched to a gene: 8. This CDR3 is 15 amino acids long. The germline CDR1 and CDR2 sequences are SNHLY and FYNNEI. The chain's CDR3 is CASRLGQALNSPLHF. CDR3 DNA: TGTGCCAGCAGACTCGGACAGGCCCTTAATTCACCCCTCCACTTT.

This clone was counted a single time. The chain carries TRBV7-9 and TRBJ1-1; TRBD1 matches 10 bases. The CDR3 loop spans 17 amino acids. J lost 3 bases, V lost 6 bases, and 13 bases had no gene match. CDR1 SEHNR and CDR2 FQNEAQ come from the germline V gene (reference sequence). This CDR3 reads CASSYDRGLGRDTEAFF. The CDR3 nucleotides are TGTGCCAGCAGTTATGACAGGGGGCTAGGGAGGGACACTGAAGCTTTCTTT.

This sequence joins TRBV5-4 and TRBJ1-1; maybe TRBD1 (5 bases). In germline, CDR1 is SGHNT, CDR2 YYREEE (reference sequence). V was pared by 0 bases and J by 10 bases, with 16 bases between. This CDR3 has 14 residues. The CDR3 is CASSLAPGGVLAFF. CDR3 DNA: TGTGCCAGCAGCTTGGCACCCGGGGGGGTTTTAGCTTTCTTT. The whole variable domain, filled in from reference TRBV5-4 and TRBJ1-1, reads ETGVTQSPTHLIKTRGQQVTLRCSSQSGHNTVSWYQQALGQGPQFIFQYYREEENGRGNFPPRFSGLQFPNYSSELNVNALELDDSALYLCASSLAPGGVLAFFGQGTRLTVV.

The chain is built from TRBV5-5 and TRBJ1-3; TRBD1 is a possible D gene (6 bases). The CDR3 extends over 14 amino acids. Per the germline V gene, CDR1 is SGHKS and CDR2 is YYEKEE (reference sequence). The V end was cut by 0 bases, the J end by 4 bases, with 8 bases between. The CDR3 sequence is CASSLGGLGNTIYF. The DNA of the CDR3 is TGTGCCAGCAGCTTGGGGGGGCTCGGAAACACCATATATTTT.

The J gene is TRBJ2-2, the V gene TRBV9; D possibly corresponds to TRBD1 (5 bases). Germline CDR1 is SGDLS and CDR2 is YYNGEE. With 0 bases removed from V and 5 bases from J, the gap between germline ends came to 14 bases. The CDR3 runs 16 residues. The CDR3 here is CASSVEPGRLTGELFF. The CDR3 coding sequence is TGTGCCAGCAGCGTAGAACCAGGGCGCCTAACCGGGGAGCTGTTTTTT.

V usage is TRBV29-1 and J usage is TRBJ1-1; the D gene is possibly TRBD1 (6 bases). The CDR3 loop spans 12 amino acids. Trimming removed 7 bases from V and 7 bases from J, with 16 bases in between. CDR1 is SQVTM and CDR2 is ANQGSEA in the germline V gene. The CDR3 DNA is TGCAGCGCGACTCAAGGGGGATTTGAAGCTTTCTTT. Its protein is CSATQGGFEAFF.

This sequence joins TRBV3-1 (or the pseudogene TRBV3-2) and TRBJ2-2; D is unresolved. V was shortened by 7 bases and J by 8 bases, with 8 bases between the two germline ends. This CDR3 spans 11 amino acids. Germline V gene lookup returns CDR1 LGHDT and CDR2 YNNKEL (reference sequence). CDR3 loop: CASTRQGELFF. CDR3 bases: TGTGCCAGCACCAGACAAGGGGAGCTGTTTTTT.

The gene calls are TRBV5-1 and TRBJ1-1; D call uncertain. The CDR3 loop spans 16 amino acids. Trimming took 6 bases from V and 0 from J, leaving 18 bases between them. CDR1 is SGHRS, CDR2 YFSETQ, per germline. This CDR3 reads CASTDVPGGMNTEAFF. The CDR3 DNA reads as TGCGCCAGCACGGACGTGCCAGGAGGGATGAACACTGAAGCTTTCTTT.

V is TRBV11-2 and J is TRBJ1-1; D gene ambiguous. The CDR3 length is 13 residues. Germline V CDR1 and CDR2: SGHAT, FQNNGV. V was shortened by 3 bases and J by 1 base, with 6 bases between the two germline ends. The CDR3 loop reads CASSFSQNTEAFF. The CDR3 DNA sequence: TGTGCCAGCAGCTTTAGCCAGAACACTGAAGCTTTCTTT.

V and J are TRBV5-1 and TRBJ1-1; D gene ambiguous. Looked up from germline, CDR1 is SGHRS and CDR2 is YFSETQ. CDR3 length: 19 residues. With 5 bases removed from V and 2 bases from J, the gap between germline ends came to 28 bases. The CDR3 loop is CASRTSILSGVGVNTEAFF. CDR3 DNA sequence: TGCGCCAGCAGGACCTCTATATTGTCCGGGGTCGGGGTTAACACTGAAGCTTTCTTT.

J is TRBJ2-1 and V is TRBV4-1; 7 nucleotides line up with TRBD2. This CDR3 comprises 18 residues. The germline V gene encodes CDR1 MGHRA and CDR2 YSYEKL. V was pared by 0 bases and J by 4 bases, with 12 bases of the junction left unmatched. The CDR3 here is CASSQDLTGAGRYNEQFF. The CDR3 DNA reads as TGCGCCAGCAGCCAAGACCTTACAGGAGCCGGGAGGTACAATGAGCAGTTCTTC.